This TCR beta chain derives from a study of T cell responses to AZD1222 COVID-19 vaccine. Study as a whole: Second doses at about 4 or about 12 weeks were pooled.

Study-level points and caveats: Researchers report vaccine-associated CD4 TCRs spanning spike, with dominance at 160-218 and 743-854. Among spike-specific TCRs, nearly half reportedly target unmutated variant regions.

Worth noting for this clone: Its antigen is unidentified.

The CDR3 extends over 14 amino acids. Trimming cost V 2 bases and J 0 bases, with 6 bases left between them. Germline V CDR1 and CDR2: SGHTA, FQGNSA. Assay: immunoSEQ multiplex PCR; the TCRdb copy retains only in-frame clones and omits some. The profile shows 90,000 to 150,000 clones, around 90% of them singletons. The sequence was collected from an adult in good health. This specimen consisted of peripheral blood, obtained on day 0 of AZD1222 vaccination. This chain links TRBV7-2 with TRBJ2-3; D uncertain. The DNA for the CDR3 is TGTGCCAGCAGCTTATACGTAAGCACAGATACGCAGTATTTT. Amino acids: CASSLYVSTDTQYF.